This T cell receptor beta chain came from a study of cytomegalovirus exposure and HLA in healthy donors. Study findings and constraints: Despite most TCR sequences being rare, some public TCRs occurred in many donors. Among the CMV-associated chains, three were confirmed in vitro as specific for CMV antigens. Cytomegalovirus status was reportedly diagnosed by the classifier with high specificity and sensitivity. The study listed about 150 cytomegalovirus-associated TCR beta chains.

The V end lost 2 bases, the J end lost 2 bases, and 10 bases lay between the germline ends. The CDR3 contains 15 residues. CDR1 and CDR2 from the germline V gene are ENHRY and SYGVKD. Comments on this clone: Its antigen is currently unknown.

Clones were read by immunoSEQ multiplex PCR, and TCRdb kept only the in-frame ones, dropping some. The sample records about 50,000 clones, 88% being singletons. This chain joins TRBV10-3 and TRBJ1-5; D might be TRBD1 (5 bases). This receptor was taken from a woman under 40 in good health and CMV-seronegative. Source material: PBMCs. The CDR3 DNA reads TGTGCCATCAGTGAGGGGGGGTTGGGCAATCAGCCCCAGCATTTT. Its translation is CAISEGGLGNQPQHF.